This TCR beta chain is drawn from a study of T-cell reconstitution after alpha-beta-depleted transplantation in children (dated by TCRdb to about 2016). With respect to the entire study: Using TCR repertoire profiling, the study quantitatively followed how T-cell immune reconstitution unfolded in children after TCRalphabeta/CD19-depleted allogeneic hematopoietic cell transplantation.

The treatment or condition label, as the study defines it: allogeneic hematopoietic cell transplantation with graft depleted of TCRalphabeta T cells and CD19 B cells. Transplant recipients were children who received TCRalphabeta/CD19-depleted allogeneic hematopoietic cell grafts. Comment on this clonotype: The antigen it recognizes is unknown. No much larger clonotype is one base removed from it; base qualities were not supplied.

Preparation of the library involved PCR. The instrument was an Illumina HiSeq 2500. Molecular barcoding was employed in the preparation of TCR libraries, with unique molecular identifiers being used to normalize TCRbeta repertoire quantification. TCRdb applied fastp at Q25 and MiXCR to the public reads, then kept only in-frame beta chains. For every CDR3 protein sequence, its rows merge into one entry that carries the most common genes and DNA. Present in this sample are approximately 47,000 distinct CDR3 sequences, 50% to 55% of which were seen just once. Together, the top ten hold 35% to 45% of the sample. Measured from the cysteine to the phenylalanine, the CDR3 is 17 residues long. Here the CDR3 DNA is all that survives: 51 bases in frame from base 1. V is trimmed back by 2 bases and J by 0 bases, and the junction contains 7 bases that no gene match accounts for. For CDR1 and CDR2, the germline V gene lists SGHVS and FNYEAQ.

Study-wide conclusions, independent of this receptor: Hyperexpanded clone frequencies declined over subsequent months; after one year, T-cell counts and TCRbeta diversity were mostly attributed to newly produced T cells. About two months after transplant, the apparently early recovery of alphabetaT-cell counts reportedly depended on just several hundred clones that had expanded rapidly and came from non-depleted graft cells. In some patients, the high TCRbeta diversity seen at day 60 was put down to recipient T cells and intrathymic progenitors that had survived conditioning.

The origin of this receptor is a boy less than two years old with SCID, due to receive a stem cell transplant. Here the chain combines TRBV7-6 and TRBJ2-1, with TRBD2 identical over 7 junction bases. The specimen comprised peripheral blood, sampled before TCRalphabeta/CD19-depleted stem cell transplant. The DNA is as follows: TGTGCCAGCAGCTTATTCGTCGGCGGGAGCTCCTACAATGAGCAGTTCTTC. Translation gives CASSLFVGGSSYNEQFF.